The clone carrying this TCR beta chain turned up a few times. Its antigen is not identified. TCRdb keeps only in-frame clones here, not all; method: immunoSEQ multiplex PCR. The sample holds about 32,000 clones, 80% to 90% seen once. Germline V CDR1 and CDR2: MNHNY, SVGAGI (reference sequence). CDR3 length: 13 amino acids. V gave up 6 bases and J gave up 4 bases, with 13 bases separating them. The sample originates from a study of OX40 agonist ivuxolimab in advanced cancers. The sampling schedule covered blood at baseline, cycle 4 day 1, and cycle 7 day 1. Points from the study as a whole: Fewer expanded clones were found on average in CD4+ than in CD8+ T cells.

This sequence originates from an adult with an advanced solid tumor such as melanoma, head and neck, liver or kidney cancer. The input for sequencing was CD4+ or CD8+ T cells sorted from blood, taken in a trial of the OX40 agonist ivuxolimab. The J gene is TRBJ2-7, the V gene TRBV6-6; maybe TRBD2 (5 bases). The CDR3 spells CASRDTGNYEQYF. In DNA form, the CDR3 reads TGTGCCAGCAGGGATACCGGGAATTACGAGCAGTACTTC.